This T cell receptor (beta chain) emerged from a study of T cell repertoires in cytomegalovirus infection. As regards this clonotype: The antigen remains unidentified. Sequence at one end of the junction differs from germline and may be a read error.

The length of the CDR3 is 14 residues. CDR1 is SGDLS and CDR2 is YYNGEE in the germline V gene. From the reads, TCRdb called clonotypes with MiXCR, one entry per CDR3 protein. The sample lists about 60,000 distinct CDR3 sequences, about 19% occurring once. This clonotype was sampled from a human donor in good health (CMV status not recorded). Some clones in this sample may be carry-over from other donors' samples. V is TRBV9 and J is TRBJ1-1, with D possibly matching TRBD1 (5 bases). Sequenced here: CD8+ T cells from cultured PBMCs, sampled from culture after CMV antigen stimulation. The CDR3 loop reads CASTVGDRNTEAFF. CDR3 DNA sequence: TGTGCCAGCACCGTAGGAGACAGAAACACTGAAGCTTTCTTT. The complete variable domain, with remaining parts taken from reference TRBV9 and TRBJ1-1, reads DSGVTQTPKHLITATGQRVTLRCSPRSGDLSVYWYQQSLDQGLQFLIQYYNGEERAKGNILERFSAQQFPDLHSELNLSSLELGDSALYFCASTVGDRNTEAFFGQGTRLTVV.